This T cell receptor (beta chain) was captured in a study of blood T cell repertoires in COVID-19. Turning to the study itself: COVID-19 samples from acute and convalescent phases originated in the United States, Italy and Spain.

The data were produced by immunoSEQ multiplex PCR, yet TCRdb's version contains in-frame clones alone and is incomplete. The sample includes roughly 350,000 clones, about 90% of them seen just once. The TCR originated in a woman under 30 who had recovered from COVID-19. The sample comprised peripheral blood.

This chain's CDR3 is CASSLNGAGNTIYF. Written as DNA, the CDR3 is TGTGCCAGCAGTTTAAACGGGGCTGGAAACACCATATATTTT. This chain links TRBV27 with TRBJ1-3; D ambiguous. Trimming took 2 bases from V and 2 from J, leaving 7 bases between them. The germline V gene has CDR1 MNHEY and CDR2 SMNVEV (reference sequence). This CDR3 region has 14 residues.